These 13 T cell receptor beta chains came from one sample sequenced in a study of somatic mutations in cytotoxic T cells in rheumatoid arthritis. Profiling relied on immunoSEQ multiplex PCR, and the TCRdb table lists in-frame clones only, not all of them. The data hold about 19,000 clones, with approximately 87% observed a single time. Sequencing was carried out using CD8+ T cells sorted from blood. The receptors come from a man aged 40-49 years in good health.

This clone was observed once. The rearrangement links TRBV7-9 to TRBJ1-2, with 7 bases identical to TRBD1. In germline, CDR1 is SEHNR, CDR2 FQNEAQ (reference sequence). The trim removed 1 base at V and 2 bases at J, leaving 4 bases unmatched. The CDR3 length is 15 residues. The DNA of the CDR3 is TGTGCCAGCAGCTTAGTGCCGGGACAGAACTATGGCTACACCTTC. Residues: CASSLVPGQNYGYTF.

The V call is TRBV30, the J call TRBJ2-7; 10 bases map to TRBD2. The junction had 7 bases not matched to a gene; V was cut back by 0 bases and J by 8 bases. Germline loops: CDR1 GTSNPN, CDR2 SVGIG (reference sequence). This CDR3 contains 14 residues. The CDR3 protein is CAWSVPSGSSQQYF. The CDR3 DNA follows: TGTGCCTGGAGTGTACCTAGCGGGAGCTCACAGCAGTACTTC. Full variable domain (outside the CDR3, taken from reference TRBV30 and TRBJ2-7): SQTIHQWPATLVQPVGSPLSLECTVEGTSNPNLYWYRQAAGRGLQLLFYSVGIGQISSEVPQNLSASRPQDRQFILSSKKLLLSDSGFYLCAWSVPSGSSQQYFGPGTRLTVT.

The J gene is TRBJ2-7, the V gene TRBV7-8; 9 nucleotides agree with TRBD1. J was trimmed by 3 bases and V by 5 bases; bases with no gene match: 11. Germline V lookup: CDR1 SGHVS, CDR2 FQNEAQ. The CDR3 is 16 amino acids. CDR3 region: CASSGAGTGTYYEQYF. Here the CDR3 DNA reads TGTGCCAGCAGCGGCGCCGGGACAGGGACATACTACGAGCAGTACTTC.

The chain is built from TRBV19 and TRBJ2-1, with a possible D match to TRBD1 (5 bases). This CDR3 contains 13 residues. V shed 3 bases and J shed 5 bases, with 8 bases lying between them. From germline, CDR1 is LNHDA and CDR2 SQIVND (reference sequence). This CDR3 reads CASSIWGNNEQFF. The CDR3 nucleotides read TGTGCCAGTAGTATCTGGGGCAACAATGAGCAGTTCTTC.

V is TRBV7-8 and J is TRBJ2-7; 7 bases map to TRBD2. The CDR3 loop spans 14 amino acids. Germline V gene sequence: CDR1 SGHVS, CDR2 FQNEAQ. Trimming cost V 4 bases and J 3 bases; bases outside gene matches: 6. As DNA, the CDR3 is TGTGCCAGCAGCTCCGAAGCGGGATTCTACGAGCAGTACTTC. It specifies CASSSEAGFYEQYF.

This chain connects TRBV13 to TRBJ2-5, with TRBD2 identical over 10 bases. The CDR3 has 16 amino acids. Trimming removed 2 bases from V and 3 bases from J; junction bases left unmatched: 6. Germline-derived CDR1 and CDR2 are PRHDT and FYEKMQ (reference sequence). CDR3 sequence reads: CASSLFVSGRKETQYF. CDR3 bases: TGTGCCAGCAGCTTATTCGTTAGCGGGAGGAAAGAGACCCAGTACTTC.

This chain connects TRBV5-1 to TRBJ2-1, with D possibly being TRBD1 (6 bases). V was clipped by 0 bases and J by 14 bases, with 9 bases between them. Germline-derived CDR1 and CDR2 are SGHRS and YFSETQ. The CDR3 sequence is 11 residues long. The DNA of the CDR3 is TGCGCCAGCAGCTTGGGACAGGAGAAGTTCTTC. It is translated as CASSLGQEKFF.

V is TRBV5-5 and J is TRBJ2-7; tentative D call: TRBD1 (5 bases). The CDR3 has 13 amino acids. Between the trimmed V and J ends, which lost 0 bases and 1 base, there was a span of 5 bases. Looked up from germline, CDR1 is SGHKS and CDR2 is YYEKEE (reference sequence). The CDR3 is CASSLDRSYEQYF. The CDR3, as DNA: TGTGCCAGCAGCTTGGACAGGTCCTACGAGCAGTACTTC.

The chain links TRBV28 to TRBJ2-1, with D possibly matching TRBD1 (6 bases). Germline assignment: CDR1 MDHEN and CDR2 SYDVKM. CDR3 length: 15 amino acids. Trimming removed 6 bases at V and 2 bases at J, with 14 bases between. CDR3: CASRPIRDTYNEQFF. CDR3 DNA sequence: TGTGCCAGCAGACCTATCCGGGACACCTACAATGAGCAGTTCTTC. Looking up the rest from reference TRBV28 and TRBJ2-1 gives the full variable domain: DVKVTQSSRYLVKRTGEKVFLECVQDMDHENMFWYRQDPGLGLRLIYFSYDVKMKEKGDIPEGYSVSREKKERFSLILESASTNQTSMYLCASRPIRDTYNEQFFGPGTRLTVL.

The V call is TRBV7-6, the J call TRBJ1-1; 8 bases map to TRBD1. The J segment lost 4 bases and the V segment lost 4 bases, leaving 2 bases of the junction unmatched. Per germline, CDR1 SGHVS and CDR2 FNYEAQ. The CDR3 is 13 amino acids. The CDR3 bases are TGTGCCAGCAGCTACAGGGGGAGCACTGAAGCTTTCTTT. It is translated as CASSYRGSTEAFF.

The chain has TRBV15 and TRBJ2-7; 11 nucleotides agree with TRBD2. Unmatched junction bases numbered 8, after V lost 3 bases and J lost 4 bases. Germline values: CDR1 LNHNV, CDR2 YYDKDF (reference sequence). CDR3 length: 16 amino acids. CDR3 loop: CATSSGTSGPLYEQYF. CDR3 bases: TGTGCCACCAGCAGCGGGACTAGCGGCCCCCTTTACGAGCAGTACTTC.

The chain recombines TRBV11-2 with TRBJ2-1; D call uncertain. The CDR3 extends over 16 amino acids. Trimming removed 1 base from V and 0 bases from J, with 10 bases in between. Germline V lookup: CDR1 SGHAT, CDR2 FQNNGV. The chain's CDR3 is CASSLGTTSSYNEQFF. CDR3 in DNA: TGTGCCAGCAGCTTAGGAACTACCTCCTCCTACAATGAGCAGTTCTTC.

The rearrangement links TRBV13 to TRBJ2-1, with D perhaps matching TRBD1 (6 bases). CDR1 is PRHDT, CDR2 FYEKMQ, per germline (reference sequence). The CDR3 has 13 residues. V was trimmed by 5 bases and J by 12 bases, leaving 17 bases between them. Here the CDR3 reads CASSPEQGPGQFF. DNA for the CDR3: TGTGCCAGCAGCCCAGAACAGGGCCCCGGGCAGTTCTTC. Variable domain in full (rest from reference TRBV13 and TRBJ2-1): AAGVIQSPRHLIKEKRETATLKCYPIPRHDTVYWYQQGPGQDPQFLISFYEKMQSDKGSIPDRFSAQQFSDYHSELNMSSLELGDSALYFCASSPEQGPGQFFGPGTRLTVL.